The present TCR beta chain was sequenced within a study of cytomegalovirus exposure and HLA in healthy donors. At the level of the study: Later analysis reported that the 130 or so validation repertoires shared the platform of the 650 to 700 first-cohort repertoires.

Some clones are missing from TCRdb's copy, which holds only in-frame ones; the method was immunoSEQ multiplex PCR. Here the sample spans tens of thousands of clones, around 95% being singletons. Looked up from germline, CDR1 is MNHEY and CDR2 is SMNVEV (reference sequence). The germline V and J ends were trimmed by 3 bases and 2 bases, with 10 bases remaining between them. CDR3 length equals 15 residues. Source material: PBMCs. This clonotype was sampled from a man between 18 and 35 years old in good health and CMV-seropositive. This chain uses TRBV27 with TRBJ1-4; D is perhaps TRBD1 (5 bases). The CDR3, as DNA: TGTGCCAGCAGTTTCGTCGGGGGGACTAATGAAAAACTGTTTTTT. Its protein product is CASSFVGGTNEKLFF.